A selection of T cell receptor beta chains follows, all from one sample in a study of response to subunit inactivated influenza vaccine. TCRdb fed the RT-PCR reads into MiXCR, producing one record per CDR3 protein. The profile shows roughly 650,000 distinct CDR3 sequences, 15% to 18% of them singletons. The source was PBMCs from blood, collected less than 13 days after vaccination. These receptors were taken from a man in his fifties or sixties who received an inactivated influenza vaccine. The CDR3 runs from the conserved cysteine through the conserved F or W. The D gene is left open where the match is weak. Clone size is shown for a subset of rows, as once, few, many or a class of expanded clone.

clone size	D gene	V gene	J gene	CDR3 protein	CDR3 DNA
many	TRBD1	TRBV29-1	TRBJ1-2	CSVEGPGQTNYGYTF	TGCAGCGTTGAAGGGCCGGGACAGACTAACTATGGCTACACCTTC
few	TRBD1	TRBV10-3	TRBJ2-5	CAISGTGGIETQYF	TGTGCCATCAGTGGAACAGGGGGGATAGAGACCCAGTACTTC
few	TRBD1	TRBV4-1	TRBJ1-4	CASSHQGQGDEKLFF	TGCGCCAGCAGCCACCAGGGACAGGGAGATGAAAAACTGTTTTTT
few	-	TRBV6-1	TRBJ2-1	CASRTQRTPYNEQFF	TGTGCCAGCAGGACTCAGCGGACCCCCTACAATGAGCAGTTCTTC
-	-	TRBV4-3	TRBJ2-6	CASSPTSQGLGSGANVLTF	TGCGCCAGCAGTCCTACATCTCAGGGTTTAGGCTCTGGGGCCAACGTCCTGACTTTC
few	-	TRBV6-2/TRBV6-3	TRBJ1-2	CAIMTGIYGYTF	TGTGCCATCATGACAGGCATCTATGGCTACACCTTC
-	-	TRBV6-2/TRBV6-3	TRBJ2-7	CASSYTNEGPLEQYF	TGTGCCAGCAGTTACACGAACGAAGGCCCCTTGGAGCAGTACTTC
-	TRBD1	TRBV5-6	TRBJ2-2	CASSLLGQGFTGELFF	TGTGCCAGCAGCTTGCTGGGACAGGGATTTACCGGGGAGCTGTTTTTT
-	-	TRBV4-1	TRBJ1-6	CASSQEVGFGSPLHF	TGCGCCAGCAGCCAAGAGGTGGGGTTTGGTTCACCCCTCCACTTT
many	-	TRBV7-9	TRBJ2-1	CASSKLPHNEQFF	TGTGCCAGCAGTAAACTCCCCCACAATGAGCAGTTCTTC
-	-	TRBV14	TRBJ1-2	CASSRQGHGGSDYGYTF	TGTGCCAGCAGCCGGCAAGGTCATGGAGGGTCGGACTATGGCTACACCTTC
-	TRBD2	TRBV5-5	TRBJ2-1	CASSRTSGGNNEQFF	TGTGCCAGCAGCCGCACTAGCGGGGGAAACAATGAGCAGTTCTTC
few	-	TRBV20-1	TRBJ1-1	CSAYWNTEAFF	TGCAGTGCTTACTGGAACACTGAAGCTTTCTTT
many	TRBD1	TRBV4-2	TRBJ1-1	CASSHNTGGRNTEAFF	TGTGCCAGCAGCCATAACACAGGGGGCCGGAACACTGAAGCTTTCTTT
few	-	TRBV19	TRBJ2-5	CASSIQGLRAETQYF	TGTGCCAGTAGTATTCAGGGGCTACGGGCAGAGACCCAGTACTTC
few	TRBD2	TRBV9	TRBJ2-2	CASSVGLAGGTGELFF	TGTGCCAGCAGCGTAGGACTAGCGGGAGGGACCGGGGAGCTGTTTTTT
-	-	TRBV9	TRBJ2-6	CASSVESSGANVLTF	TGTGCCAGCAGCGTAGAAAGCTCTGGGGCCAACGTCCTGACTTTC
-	TRBD2	TRBV29-1	TRBJ2-3	CSVDATSESTDTQYF	TGCAGCGTTGACGCTACTAGCGAGAGCACAGATACGCAGTATTTT
many	TRBD2	TRBV6-1	TRBJ2-1	CASSGHETGLAAYNEQFF	TGTGCCAGCAGTGGACACGAAACCGGACTAGCGGCCTACAATGAGCAGTTCTTC
few	TRBD1	TRBV5-1	TRBJ1-4	CASSIHPWTGEDSTNEKLFF	TGCGCCAGCAGCATACACCCATGGACAGGGGAAGACTCAACTAATGAAAAACTGTTTTTT
few	TRBD2	TRBV29-1	TRBJ2-2	CSVQLGTTNTGELFF	TGCAGCGTCCAACTCGGGACTACCAACACCGGGGAGCTGTTTTTT
-	-	TRBV9	TRBJ1-5	CASSGGTRSNQPQHF	TGTGCCAGCAGCGGGGGGACACGTAGCAATCAGCCCCAGCATTTT
-	TRBD1	TRBV5-6	TRBJ2-5	CASSLQQGHETQYF	TGTGCCAGCAGCTTGCAACAGGGGCACGAGACCCAGTACTTC
-	TRBD1	TRBV7-7	TRBJ2-7	CASSLSGQTGEQYF	TGTGCTAGCAGCTTATCGGGACAGACGGGAGAGCAGTACTTC
-	-	TRBV6-4	TRBJ2-1	CASSQSSGANEQFF	TGTGCCAGCAGCCAATCCTCGGGGGCCAATGAGCAGTTCTTC
many	TRBD2	TRBV6-1	TRBJ2-7	CASSRGGLAYEQYF	TGTGCCAGCAGTAGGGGGGGACTAGCCTACGAGCAGTACTTC
-	-	TRBV18	TRBJ1-1	CASSPPRAQNTEAFF	TGTGCCAGCTCACCACCCCGGGCTCAGAACACTGAAGCTTTCTTT
few	-	TRBV12-3/TRBV12-4	TRBJ2-3	CASSRTRSLDTQYF	TGTGCCAGCAGCCGTACTAGGTCGTTAGATACGCAGTATTTT
-	-	TRBV4-1	TRBJ2-7	CASSQELTYEQYF	TGCGCCAGCAGCCAAGAACTCACCTACGAGCAGTACTTC
few	TRBD1	TRBV28	TRBJ2-5	CASSPQTGNSQETQYF	TGTGCCAGCAGTCCCCAGACAGGGAACAGCCAAGAGACCCAGTACTTC
few	-	TRBV10-2	TRBJ1-6	CASSPSGDFALHF	TGCGCCAGCAGCCCATCAGGGGATTTTGCCCTCCACTTT
once	-	TRBV15	TRBJ2-5	CATRGLGDYLETQYF	TGTGCCACCAGGGGTTTAGGGGATTACCTGGAGACCCAGTACTTC
few	TRBD1	TRBV6-5	TRBJ1-6	CASSNIRGRLHF	TGTGCCAGCAGCAATATCAGGGGGCGGCTCCACTTT
-	-	TRBV11-2	TRBJ2-1	CASSLDPFSYNEQFF	TGTGCCAGCAGCTTAGATCCCTTCTCCTACAATGAGCAGTTCTTC
-	TRBD2	TRBV28	TRBJ2-1	CASSQGLAENEQFF	TGTGCCAGCAGTCAAGGACTAGCCGAAAATGAGCAGTTCTTC
-	-	TRBV3-1	TRBJ2-4	CASSQARHWGDIQYF	TGTGCCAGCAGCCAAGCCCGGCATTGGGGGGACATTCAGTACTTC
-	-	TRBV11-2	TRBJ2-3	CTSRLTGKTDTQYF	TGTACCAGCAGGCTTACGGGGAAGACAGATACGCAGTATTTT
-	TRBD2	TRBV28	TRBJ2-7	CASGETSGRYEQYF	TGTGCCAGCGGTGAGACTAGCGGGAGGTACGAGCAGTACTTC
many	-	TRBV12-3/TRBV12-4	TRBJ2-2	CASSFRLGGTGELFF	TGTGCCAGCAGTTTCCGTCTAGGTGGGACCGGGGAGCTGTTTTTT
-	TRBD1	TRBV5-1	TRBJ2-3	CASSPLPGQRPVLQYF	TGCGCCAGCAGCCCCCTCCCGGGACAGAGGCCAGTGTTACAGTATTTT
-	-	TRBV20-1	TRBJ2-1	CSAPVPGMRRNEQFF	TGCAGTGCTCCTGTCCCCGGTATGCGACGCAATGAGCAGTTCTTC
-	-	TRBV29-1	TRBJ2-2	CSVESTYTGELFF	TGCAGCGTTGAATCCACCTACACCGGGGAGCTGTTTTTT